Following are 8 T cell receptor beta chains from one sample sequenced in a study of T-cell memory formation after mild COVID-19. A single record per CDR3 protein comes from TCRdb applying MiXCR to the 5' RACE reads. The sample lists under 550,000 distinct CDR3 sequences, around a sixth seen once, with 9% to 15% in the top ten. Sequences were obtained from PBMCs or a T cell subset sorted from them (not recorded which). The receptors shown here come from an adult woman who had mild COVID-19 (a few samples of this study predate the infection). Cell type and time point are not known.

CDR3 in amino acids: CASSPNGHGYGGYTF. For the CDR3, the DNA is TGTGCCAGCAGCCCTAACGGACACGGATACGGCGGATACACCTTC. This rearrangement joins TRBV11-2 to TRBJ1-2; maybe TRBD1 (5 bases). V lost 5 bases, J lost 11 bases, and 24 bases lay in between. The CDR3 consists of 15 residues. Germline lookup yields CDR1 SGHAT and CDR2 FQNNGV.

This clonotype has only a few counts. This chain links TRBV20-1 with TRBJ1-2; no reliable D call. CDR3 size: 11 residues. Per the germline V gene, CDR1 is DFQATT and CDR2 is SNEGSKA (reference sequence). V lost 2 bases and J 7 bases, leaving 8 bases between the germline ends. The CDR3 reads CSARRSAGYTF. Written as DNA, the CDR3 is TGCAGTGCTAGACGGAGTGCTGGCTACACCTTC.

This clonotype occurred a few times. The rearrangement joins TRBV20-1 to TRBJ2-3, with TRBD2 matching 8 bases. Losses at the gene ends were 0 bases for V and 13 bases for J; bases not matched to a gene: 9. Per the germline V gene, CDR1 is DFQATT and CDR2 is SNEGSKA (reference sequence). This CDR3 region has 13 residues. CDR3 nucleotide sequence: TGCAGTGCTAGAGAAACTCAGCGGGAGTTGAAGTATTTT. Its protein product is CSARETQRELKYF.

The V and J genes are TRBV3-1 and TRBJ2-2, with 10 bases matching TRBD2. The CDR3 loop spans 16 amino acids. The germline V gene encodes CDR1 LGHDT and CDR2 YNNKEL (reference sequence). V lost 1 base to trimming and J lost 7 bases; unmatched junction nucleotides: 6. CDR3 protein: CASSQAASGGIGELFF. As DNA, the CDR3 is TGTGCCAGCAGCCAAGCGGCTAGCGGGGGTATCGGGGAGCTGTTTTTT. The complete variable domain, with remaining parts taken from reference TRBV3-1 and TRBJ2-2, reads DTAVSQTPKYLVTQMGNDKSIKCEQNLGHDTMYWYKQDSKKFLKIMFSYNNKELIINETVPNRFSPKSPDKAHLNLHINSLELGDSAVYFCASSQAASGGIGELFFGEGSRLTVL.

The V gene is TRBV9, the J gene TRBJ1-1, with a weak D call TRBD1 (6 bases). V shed 1 base and J shed 7 bases, with 17 bases lying between them. Germline values: CDR1 SGDLS, CDR2 YYNGEE. The CDR3 loop spans 15 amino acids. For the CDR3, the DNA is TGTGCCAGCAGCGTAACCCTCGGCGGGGGCGTTGAAGCTTTCTTT. This gives the protein CASSVTLGGGVEAFF. Full variable domain (missing parts from reference TRBV9 and TRBJ1-1): DSGVTQTPKHLITATGQRVTLRCSPRSGDLSVYWYQQSLDQGLQFLIQYYNGEERAKGNILERFSAQQFPDLHSELNLSSLELGDSALYFCASSVTLGGGVEAFFGQGTRLTVV.

This chain uses TRBV24-1 with TRBJ1-5; no reliable D call. Germline lookup yields CDR1 KGHDR and CDR2 SFDVKD. Trimming shortened V by 6 bases and J by 0 bases, and 11 bases separated the two germline ends. The CDR3 loop spans 15 amino acids. The chain's CDR3 is CATSKGTHSNQPQHF. CDR3 sequence (DNA): TGTGCCACCAGTAAGGGTACCCATAGCAATCAGCCCCAGCATTTT.

The genes are TRBV6-6 and TRBJ2-1; TRBD1 agrees at 8 bases. This CDR3 region has 13 residues. Germline CDR1 reads MNHNY; CDR2 reads SVGAGI (reference sequence). V lost 5 bases to trimming and J lost 9 bases; unmatched junction nucleotides: 6. CDR3 amino acids: CASSLGQGSEQFF. CDR3 DNA sequence: TGTGCCAGCAGTCTAGGACAGGGTAGTGAGCAGTTCTTC.

The sample holds a few counts of this clonotype. The CDR3 DNA reads TGTGCCATCTTAGCGGGAATCTACAATGAGCAGTTCTTC. This gives the protein CAILAGIYNEQFF. The rearrangement joins TRBV10-3 to TRBJ2-1; 8 nucleotides align to TRBD2. CDR3 length equals 13 residues. V trimming: 8 bases; J trimming: 3 bases; junction bases outside the gene matches: 3. Germline lookup yields CDR1 ENHRY and CDR2 SYGVKD.